This paragraph reports one T cell receptor beta chain. This entry is derived from a study of cytotoxic CD8 clonotypes in ibrutinib-treated CLL. Study as a whole: Enrolment comprised under twelve relapsed/refractory and roughly 15 treatment-naive patients; approximately 18 were IGHV unmutated. Complete response was seen in 2 patients and partial in roughly 25; about twelve progressed and 14 stayed remitted after a median around 64 months.

Produced via immunoSEQ multiplex PCR; TCRdb's table is partial and in-frame only. The sample has roughly 150,000 clones, around 80% seen once. The CDR3 covers 13 residues. The V end was cut by 4 bases, the J end by 5 bases, with 12 bases between. CDR1 LGHNA and CDR2 YNFKEQ come from the germline V gene. The rearrangement links TRBV4-2 to TRBJ2-7; D tentatively reads TRBD1 or TRBD2 (5 bases each). Sequencing used PBMCs, obtained after 24 months of ibrutinib treatment. The origin of this receptor is a human donor with chronic lymphocytic leukemia. The CDR3 reads CASSRGYADEQYF. In DNA form, the CDR3 reads TGTGCCAGCAGCCGGGGGTACGCCGACGAGCAGTACTTC.